Following are 6 T cell receptor beta chains from one sample sequenced in a study of T cells after yellow fever vaccination. One entry per CDR3 protein, called by TCRdb with MiXCR from the 5' RACE reads. The table lists some 240,000 distinct CDR3 sequences, around 4.9% of them singletons. Sequencing used CD4+ T cells sorted from PBMCs, obtained on the day of the yellow fever booster vaccination. The receptors were gathered from a man aged 18 to 29 who received the YFV17D yellow fever vaccine.

This clonotype was observed many times. The rearrangement links TRBV12-3 or TRBV12-4 to TRBJ1-3, with D unresolved. The V end was cut by 8 bases, the J end by 4 bases, with 12 bases between. The CDR3 consists of 13 residues. Here the CDR3 reads CASCPTHGNTIYF. CDR3 DNA sequence: TGTGCCAGCTGCCCGACGCACGGAAACACCATATATTTT.

This rearrangement joins TRBV6-5 to TRBJ1-1; D unresolved. V was trimmed by 6 bases and J by 2 bases, leaving 13 bases between them. Per the germline V gene, CDR1 is MNHEY and CDR2 is SVGAGI. CDR3 length: 14 amino acids. The CDR3 loop is CASRTHEPNTEAFF. In DNA form, the CDR3 reads TGTGCCAGCAGGACACACGAACCCAACACTGAAGCTTTCTTT.

This clonotype has a handful of counts. This chain connects TRBV5-4 to TRBJ1-2; a possible D gene is TRBD1 (5 bases). Germline CDR1 and CDR2: SGHNT and YYREEE (reference sequence). The V end lost 2 bases, the J end lost 2 bases, and 10 bases lay between the germline ends. The CDR3 runs to 14 residues. As DNA, the CDR3 is TGTGCCAGCAGCTTTATGGAGGGGAACTATGGCTACACCTTC. Its translation: CASSFMEGNYGYTF.

This chain uses TRBV20-1 with TRBJ1-1, with D uncertain. Germline values: CDR1 DFQATT, CDR2 SNEGSKA (reference sequence). There are 13 residues in the CDR3. The ends were cut back, 3 bases at V and 4 bases at J, with 12 bases in the middle. This chain's CDR3 is CSASEGLGTEAFF. The CDR3 DNA follows: TGCAGTGCTAGTGAAGGGTTGGGCACTGAAGCTTTCTTT.

The chain carries TRBV4-2 and TRBJ2-6; perhaps TRBD1 as D (5 bases). CDR1 and CDR2 (germline): LGHNA, YNFKEQ. The CDR3 has 15 residues. The V and J ends lost 1 base and 2 bases respectively, with 6 bases between them. Here the CDR3 reads CASSQGGAGANVLTF. The CDR3 nucleotides are TGTGCCAGCAGCCAAGGGGGCGCTGGGGCCAACGTCCTGACTTTC.

CDR3 amino acids: CASSLGQKKRNEQYF. The CDR3 DNA reads TGTGCCAGCAGTCTAGGACAGAAAAAGCGTAACGAGCAGTACTTC. The chain couples TRBV27 to TRBJ2-7, with D perhaps matching TRBD1 (6 bases). Germline CDR1 MNHEY, CDR2 SMNVEV (reference sequence). Trimming cost V 5 bases and J 5 bases, with 19 bases left between them. The CDR3 is made up of 15 amino acids.